These 27 T cell receptor beta chains were all obtained from the same sample, sequenced in a study of tumor-infiltrating lymphocytes in primary liver carcinoma. Making TCR beta cDNA involved approximately 520 ng total RNA and a constant-region primer. Libraries for TCR beta were built through three nested multiplex PCR rounds, which together made up a slightly modified ARM-PCR procedure. TRBV1-TRBV30 forward primers and a C-beta reverse primer were used in the first two PCR rounds, which each ran for ten to eleven cycles. TCRdb ran MiXCR on the multiplex PCR reads and lists one entry per CDR3 protein. The table records under 200,000 distinct CDR3 sequences, roughly 80% of them present only once. Unsorted bulk tissue of about 20-32 mg yielded co-extracted RNA and DNA. Sequencing was performed on tumor tissue from primary liver carcinoma. Receptors were obtained from a man aged 35 to 55 with primary liver carcinoma and hepatitis B virus infection.

As for this clonotype: As the CDR3 is not closed by the conserved phenylalanine or tryptophan, this likely results from a read error. The chain recombines TRBV29-1 with TRBJ2-3; D uncertain. Germline values: CDR1 SQVTM, CDR2 ANQGSEA. The length of the CDR3 is 12 residues. CDR3 bases: TGCAGCGCCCTGCCATCCACAGATACACAGTATGTT. Its protein product is CSALPSTDTQYV.

In its sample, this clonotype was seen once. As the CDR3 is not closed by the conserved phenylalanine or tryptophan, this likely results from a read error. The rearrangement uses TRBV29-1 and TRBJ1-1; D remains unclear. This CDR3 comprises 15 residues. CDR1 is SQVTM and CDR2 is ANQGSEA in the germline V gene. For the CDR3, the DNA is TGCAGCGTTGAAGCTGGGTGGGGAATGAACATTGAAGCTTTCTCT. It yields the protein CSVEAGWGMNIEAFS.

Details on this clonotype: Lacking the conserved final phenylalanine or tryptophan, this CDR3 likely reflects a read error. Because the CDR3's place on the DNA is in doubt, the DNA is left out and the CDR3 is given as listed by TCRdb. The J gene is TRBJ1-6, the V gene TRBV5-6; the D call TRBD1 from the table was never checked on the DNA. The CDR3 extends over 12 residues, inclusive of both ends. Germline values: CDR1 SGHDT, CDR2 YYEEEE. Here the CDR3 reads CGSSFSGQGKHI.

This clonotype was seen only once. This CDR3 is CASSRSLGGAGGNVLTF. The CDR3 region has the DNA TGTGCCAGCAGCCGTTCTTTGGGGGGCGCTGGTGGCAACGTCCTGACTTTC. The rearrangement uses TRBV28 and TRBJ2-6, with D possibly being TRBD1 or TRBD2 (6 bases each). V dropped 6 bases and J dropped 9 bases, with 24 bases sitting between them. Germline lookup yields CDR1 MDHEN and CDR2 SYDVKM. The CDR3 has 17 amino acids.

On this clonotype: The CDR3 end shows no conserved phenylalanine or tryptophan, and so a read error is likely. The genes are TRBV11-2 and TRBJ2-3, with D tentatively TRBD1 or TRBD2 (6 bases each). The CDR3 totals 15 residues. CDR1 SGHAT and CDR2 FQNNGV come from the germline V gene. The DNA of the CDR3 is TGTGCCAGTAGCTTTAAGGGGGGAAAAAGGGCTACGCAGTATTCT. Residues: CASSFKGGKRATQYS.

This clonotype showed up just a few times. This chain uses TRBV11-3 with TRBJ1-2; 7 bases are a match to TRBD1. Looked up from germline, CDR1 is SGHNT and CDR2 is YENEEA. The trim removed 9 bases at V and 8 bases at J, leaving 24 bases unmatched. This CDR3 is 17 amino acids long. The CDR3 DNA follows: TGTGCCAGTAGCCCAATGGGACAGTCTTCATCCCACTCCGGCTACACCTTC. Its translation: CASSPMGQSSSHSGYTF.

About this clonotype: One end of the junction varies from germline; a read error may be responsible. The V and J genes are TRBV5-4 and TRBJ2-3; D might be TRBD2 (6 bases). Looked up from germline, CDR1 is SGHNT and CDR2 is YYREEE (reference sequence). There are 16 residues in the CDR3. The CDR3 reads CASSFGLASSRDKQYF. The DNA of the CDR3 is TGTGCCAGCAGCTTTGGGCTAGCGAGTAGCAGAGATAAGCAGTATTTT.

On this clonotype: Compared with germline, one end of the junction differs, possibly owing to a read error. The chain joins TRBV6-6 to TRBJ2-3; no reliable D call. The CDR3 runs 13 residues. Germline V gene lookup returns CDR1 MNHNY and CDR2 SVGAGI (reference sequence). The CDR3 region is CAISETFSDTQYF. CDR3 in DNA: TGTGCCATCAGTGAAACCTTCTCAGATACGCAGTACTTT.

Comment on this clonotype: Because it lacks the conserved phenylalanine or tryptophan at the end, this CDR3 is likely a read error. V and J are TRBV11-2 and TRBJ1-1; D gene ambiguous. Looked up from germline, CDR1 is SGHAT and CDR2 is FQNNGV. The CDR3 totals 13 residues. V lost 1 base and J lost 6, with 9 bases in between. CDR3: CASSLVPNAEAFL. In nucleotides, the CDR3 is TGTGCCAGCAGCTTAGTTCCTAACGCTGAAGCTTTCCTT.

To note about this clonotype: A clone one base away is much larger, so this may be a read error. The rearrangement uses TRBV28 and TRBJ2-7; D is perhaps TRBD2 (5 bases). CDR3 length equals 13 residues. Germline values: CDR1 MDHEN, CDR2 SYDVKM. CDR3 in amino acids: CASRELAAYEHYF. CDR3 nucleotide sequence: TGTGCCAGCAGGGAGCTAGCCGCCTACGAGCATTACTTC.

The V gene is TRBV12-3 or TRBV12-4, the J gene TRBJ1-5, with no clear D. The V gene lost 9 bases and the J gene lost 0 bases, with 15 bases spanning the gap. This CDR3 is 15 amino acids long. The DNA of the CDR3 is TGTGCCAGTAGTCCAGCGTGGGATAGCAATCAGCCCCAGCATTTT. It is translated as CASSPAWDSNQPQHF.

In regard to this clonotype: This sequence may be a read error, since a much larger clone differs from it by one base. The chain employs TRBV5-1 and TRBJ2-3; D call uncertain. Germline V gives CDR1 SGHRS, CDR2 YFSETQ. The CDR3 loop spans 12 amino acids. The CDR3 DNA reads as TGCGCCAGCTTTTCAAACACAGATGCGCAGTATTTT. Amino acids: CASFSNTDAQYF.

The V call is TRBV11-2, the J call TRBJ2-6, with 8 bases lining up with TRBD1. Trimming cost V 6 bases and J 0 bases; bases outside gene matches: 19. CDR1 and CDR2 (germline): SGHAT, FQNNGV. The CDR3 length is 21 residues. The DNA of the CDR3 is TGTGCCAGCAGTATGTGGGGAGACAGGGGTATTTCCCTCTCTGGGGCCAACGTCCTGACTTTC. Translated: CASSMWGDRGISLSGANVLTF.

The chain carries TRBV29-1 and TRBJ2-3; tentatively, D is TRBD1 (6 bases). CDR3 length: 15 amino acids. Germline loops: CDR1 SQVTM, CDR2 ANQGSEA. V was shortened by 3 bases and J by 4 bases, with 17 bases between the two germline ends. This CDR3 reads CSVEGATGIPDTQYF. CDR3 bases: TGCAGCGTTGAGGGGGCCACGGGAATCCCAGATACGCAGTATTTT.

Regarding this clonotype: Germline and junction disagree at one end, which may indicate a read error. The chain employs TRBV11-2 and TRBJ1-5; D is possibly TRBD1 (6 bases). CDR1 and CDR2 (germline): SGHAT, FQNNGV. The CDR3 loop spans 17 amino acids. Here the CDR3 reads CASSFVGVTGSNQPQHF. The CDR3 DNA reads TGTGCTAGCAGCTTTGTAGGGGTAACAGGGAGCAATCAGCCCCAGCACTTT.

As concerns this clonotype: A read error may produce the germline difference seen at one junction end. The CDR3 DNA reads TGCGCCAGCAGCCACCCGGACAGGTTGAACACTGAAGGTTTCTTT. This codes for CASSHPDRLNTEGFF. The rearrangement links TRBV4-1 to TRBJ1-1, with TRBD1 matching 7 bases. CDR3 length: 15 amino acids. CDR1 and CDR2 (germline): MGHRA, YSYEKL.

The CDR3: CVTYTRGNTTIYF. In nucleotides, the CDR3 is TGTGTCACCTATACAAGGGGAAACACCACCATATATTTT. The V gene is TRBV6-1, the J gene TRBJ1-3; D possibly corresponds to TRBD1 (5 bases). CDR3 size: 13 residues. CDR1 and CDR2 from the germline V gene are MNHNS and SASEGT.

The chain carries TRBV12-3 or TRBV12-4 and TRBJ1-5, with a possible D match to TRBD1 (6 bases). The CDR3 is 16 residues long. The V end lost 4 bases, the J end lost 2 bases, and 15 bases lay between the germline ends. The chain's CDR3 is CASSSPGHVCNQPQHF. The CDR3 DNA follows: TGTGCCAGCAGTTCTCCGGGACATGTTTGCAATCAGCCCCAGCATTTT.

Comment on this clonotype: Germline is not matched at one junction end, which may reflect a read error. This chain links TRBV11-1 with TRBJ2-1, with D tentatively TRBD1 (6 bases). The CDR3 is made up of 15 amino acids. CDR1 is SGHAT, CDR2 FQDESV, per germline (reference sequence). CDR3 coding DNA: TGTGCTAGCAGCTTCAAGGGACCGCTGGACAGTGAGCAGTTCTTC. Residues: CASSFKGPLDSEQFF.

In regard to this clonotype: Possible read error: a much larger clone is one base away. The rearrangement links TRBV5-1 to TRBJ1-2; D call uncertain. From germline, CDR1 is SGHRS and CDR2 YFSETQ. This CDR3 has 13 residues. V shed 7 bases and J shed 4 bases, with 14 bases lying between them. This CDR3 is CASGHNPFYGYTF. The CDR3 bases are TGCGCCAGCGGCCACAACCCTTTCTATGGCTACACCTTC.

This rearrangement joins TRBV6-1 to TRBJ2-7; a possible D gene is TRBD2 (5 bases). Germline CDR1 is MNHNS and CDR2 is SASEGT. The CDR3 has 15 residues. V lost 1 base and J lost 11, with 21 bases in between. DNA of the CDR3: TGTGCCAGCAGTGAAGGAGAGAGGGCTTTCTACGTGAAGTACTTC. It translates to CASSEGERAFYVKYF.

This chain uses TRBV28 with TRBJ2-7; maybe TRBD2 (5 bases). CDR1 is MDHEN, CDR2 SYDVKM, per germline. V was pared by 7 bases and J by 4 bases, with 14 bases between. The CDR3 has 13 residues. CDR3 region: CASKELAAYEQYF. CDR3 nucleotide sequence: TGTGCCAGCAAGGAGCTAGCCGCGTACGAGCAGTACTTC.

Concerning this clonotype itself: The junction differs from germline at one of its ends, possibly a read error. The chain carries TRBV29-1 and TRBJ2-1, with 10 bases that match TRBD2. Germline CDR1 and CDR2: SQVTM and ANQGSEA. This CDR3 comprises 14 residues. The chain's CDR3 is CNVGSSGSYNEQFF. The CDR3, as DNA: TGCAACGTTGGGTCTAGCGGGAGCTACAATGAGCAGTTCTTC.

As to this clonotype: Sequence at one end of the junction differs from germline and may be a read error. DNA for the CDR3: TGTGCCAGCAGCCAAGCCAGGGACTATGGTTACACCTTC. Translating gives CASSQARDYGYTF. V usage is TRBV14 and J usage is TRBJ1-2, with D maybe TRBD1 (5 bases). Germline assignment: CDR1 SGHDN and CDR2 FVKESK. This CDR3 spans 13 amino acids. The variable domain in full, with the rest retrieved from reference TRBV14 and TRBJ1-2, is EAGVTQFPSHSVIEKGQTVTLRCDPISGHDNLYWYRRVMGKEIKFLLHFVKESKQDESGMPNNRFLAERTGGTYSTLKVQPAELEDSGVYFCASSQARDYGYTFGSGTRLTVV.

On this clonotype itself: The conserved phenylalanine or tryptophan is not found at the CDR3 terminus, so this likely reflects a read error. V and J are TRBV30 and TRBJ2-1; 9 positions match TRBD2. CDR3 length equals 15 residues. CDR1 and CDR2 from the germline V gene are GTSNPN and SVGIG (reference sequence). This CDR3 is CARSEGSSGVNDQFS. CDR3 bases: TGTGCCAGGAGTGAAGGGTCTAGCGGGGTAAATGATCAGTTCTCC.

About this clonotype: The junction departs from the called germline gene at one end, perhaps through a read error. The chain is built from TRBV5-4 and TRBJ2-5, with a possible D match to TRBD2 (6 bases). The CDR3 runs to 15 residues. Looked up from germline, CDR1 is SGHNT and CDR2 is YYREEE (reference sequence). The CDR3 sequence is CTSSLGGRTQETHYF. CDR3 coding DNA: TGTACCAGCAGCTTGGGGGGACGGACACAAGAGACCCACTACTTC.

As for this clonotype: At one end the junction does not follow the germline gene, possibly because of a read error. The rearrangement links TRBV10-2 to TRBJ2-2; TRBD2 might be the D (5 bases). CDR3 length: 11 residues. Looked up from germline, CDR1 is WSHSY and CDR2 is SAAADI. The CDR3 loop is CTSSHAGELLF. The DNA for the CDR3 is TGCACCAGCAGCCATGCCGGGGAGCTGTTGTTT.